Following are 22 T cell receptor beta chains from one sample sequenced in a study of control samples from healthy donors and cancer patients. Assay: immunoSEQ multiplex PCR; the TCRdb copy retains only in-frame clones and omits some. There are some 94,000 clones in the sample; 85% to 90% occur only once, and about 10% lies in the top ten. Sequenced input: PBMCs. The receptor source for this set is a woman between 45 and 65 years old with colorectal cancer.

The CDR3 spells CASSAGSGGSNEQFF. CDR3 in DNA: TGTGCCAGCAGTGCAGGTAGCGGGGGATCAAATGAGCAGTTCTTC. The rearrangement uses TRBV6-4 and TRBJ2-1; 9 positions agree with TRBD2. The CDR3 has 15 amino acids. Germline CDR1 reads MRHNA; CDR2 reads SNTAGT. Germline trimming cut 4 bases from V and 7 bases from J; bases unmatched to any gene: 8.

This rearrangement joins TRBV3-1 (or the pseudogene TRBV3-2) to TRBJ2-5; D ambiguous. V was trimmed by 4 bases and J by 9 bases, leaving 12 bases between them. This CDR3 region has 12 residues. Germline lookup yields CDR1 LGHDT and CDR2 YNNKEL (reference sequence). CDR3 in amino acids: CASSPGPEPQYF. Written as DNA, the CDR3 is TGTGCCAGCAGCCCCGGGCCGGAGCCCCAGTACTTC.

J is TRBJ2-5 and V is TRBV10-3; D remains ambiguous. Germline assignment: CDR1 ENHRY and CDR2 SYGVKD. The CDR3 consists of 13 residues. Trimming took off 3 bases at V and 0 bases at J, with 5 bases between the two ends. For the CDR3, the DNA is TGTGCCATCAGTGACACATACCAAGAGACCCAGTACTTC. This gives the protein CAISDTYQETQYF.

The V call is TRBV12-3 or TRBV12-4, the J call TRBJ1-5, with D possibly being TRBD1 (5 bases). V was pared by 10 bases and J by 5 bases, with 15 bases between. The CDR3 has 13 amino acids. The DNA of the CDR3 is TGTGCCACCCGCGGGGGATTCGATCAGCCCCAGCATTTT. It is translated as CATRGGFDQPQHF.

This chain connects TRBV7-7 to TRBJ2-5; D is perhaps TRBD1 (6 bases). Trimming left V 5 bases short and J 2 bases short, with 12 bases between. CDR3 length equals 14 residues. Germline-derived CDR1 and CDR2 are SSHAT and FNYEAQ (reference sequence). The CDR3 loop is CASSLGTHQETQYF. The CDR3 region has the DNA TGTGCCAGCAGCCTTGGGACACATCAAGAGACCCAGTACTTC. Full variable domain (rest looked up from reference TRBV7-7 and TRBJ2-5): GAGVSQSPRYKVTKRGQDVTLRCDPISSHATLYWYQQALGQGPEFLTYFNYEAQPDKSGLPSDRFSAERPEGSISTLTIQRTEQRDSAMYRCASSLGTHQETQYFGPGTRLLVL.

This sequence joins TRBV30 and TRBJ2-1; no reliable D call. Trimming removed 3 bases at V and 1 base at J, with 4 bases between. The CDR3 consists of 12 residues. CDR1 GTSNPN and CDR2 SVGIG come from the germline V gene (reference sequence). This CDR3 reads CAWRLSYNEQFF. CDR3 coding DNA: TGTGCCTGGAGGTTATCCTACAATGAGCAGTTCTTC.

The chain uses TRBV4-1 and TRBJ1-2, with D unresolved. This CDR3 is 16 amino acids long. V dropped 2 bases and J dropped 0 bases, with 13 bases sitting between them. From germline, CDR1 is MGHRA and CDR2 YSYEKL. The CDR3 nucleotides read TGCGCCAGCAGCCAATACGTTGCAGATTCTAACTATGGCTACACCTTC. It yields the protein CASSQYVADSNYGYTF.

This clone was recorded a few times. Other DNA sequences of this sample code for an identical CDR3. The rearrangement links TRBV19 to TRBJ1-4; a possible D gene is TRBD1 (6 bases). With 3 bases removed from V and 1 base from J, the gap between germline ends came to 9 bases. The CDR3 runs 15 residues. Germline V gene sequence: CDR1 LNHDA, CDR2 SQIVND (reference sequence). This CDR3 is CASSIPTGTNEKLFF. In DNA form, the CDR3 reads TGTGCCAGTAGTATCCCGACAGGAACTAATGAAAAACTGTTTTTT.

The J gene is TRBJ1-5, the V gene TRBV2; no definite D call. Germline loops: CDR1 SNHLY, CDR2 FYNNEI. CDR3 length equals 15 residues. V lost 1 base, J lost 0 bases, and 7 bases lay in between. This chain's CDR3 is CASSEEWGSNQPQHF. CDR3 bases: TGTGCCAGCAGTGAAGAGTGGGGTAGCAATCAGCCCCAGCATTTT.

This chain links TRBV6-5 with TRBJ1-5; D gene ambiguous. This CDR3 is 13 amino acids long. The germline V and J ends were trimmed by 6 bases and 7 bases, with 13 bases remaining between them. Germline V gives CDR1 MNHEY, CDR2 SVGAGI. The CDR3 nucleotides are TGTGCCAGCAGAGAGCGCGAGTCACAGCCCCAGCATTTT. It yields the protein CASRERESQPQHF.

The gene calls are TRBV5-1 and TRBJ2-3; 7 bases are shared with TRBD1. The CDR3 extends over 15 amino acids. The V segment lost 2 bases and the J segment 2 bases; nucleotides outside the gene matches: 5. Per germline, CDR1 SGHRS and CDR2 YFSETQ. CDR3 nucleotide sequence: TGCGCCAGCAGCTTTCGGGACAGCCTCACAGATACGCAGTATTTT. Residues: CASSFRDSLTDTQYF. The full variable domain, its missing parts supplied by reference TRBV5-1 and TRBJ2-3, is KAGVTQTPRYLIKTRGQQVTLSCSPISGHRSVSWYQQTPGQGLQFLFEYFSETQRNKGNFPGRFSGRQFSNSRSEMNVSTLELGDSALYLCASSFRDSLTDTQYFGPGTRLTVL.

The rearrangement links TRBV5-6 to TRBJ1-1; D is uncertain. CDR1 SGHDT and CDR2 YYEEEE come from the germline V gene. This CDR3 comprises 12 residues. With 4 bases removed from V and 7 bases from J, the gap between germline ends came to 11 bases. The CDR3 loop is CASSLQTNEAFF. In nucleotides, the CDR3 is TGTGCCAGCAGCCTCCAGACAAATGAAGCTTTCTTT.

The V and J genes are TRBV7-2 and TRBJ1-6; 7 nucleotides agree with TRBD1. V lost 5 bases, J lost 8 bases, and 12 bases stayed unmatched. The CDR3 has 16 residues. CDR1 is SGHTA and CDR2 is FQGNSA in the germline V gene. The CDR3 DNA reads TGTGCCAGCAGCCTCAGTGGCAGGGGGAATTATTCACCCCTCCACTTT. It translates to CASSLSGRGNYSPLHF. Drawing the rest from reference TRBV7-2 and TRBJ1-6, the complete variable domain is GAGVSQSPSNKVTEKGKDVELRCDPISGHTALYWYRQSLGQGLEFLIYFQGNSAPDKSGLPSDRFSAERTGGSVSTLTIQRTQQEDSAVYLCASSLSGRGNYSPLHFGNGTRLTVT.

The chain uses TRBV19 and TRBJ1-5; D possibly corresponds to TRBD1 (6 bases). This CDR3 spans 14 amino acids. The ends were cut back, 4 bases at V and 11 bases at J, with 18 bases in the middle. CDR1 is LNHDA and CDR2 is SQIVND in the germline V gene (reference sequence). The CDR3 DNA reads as TGTGCCAGTAGTACCGGCCAGGGTGGGGGCGCCCAGCATTTT. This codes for CASSTGQGGGAQHF. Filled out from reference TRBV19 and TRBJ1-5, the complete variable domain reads DGGITQSPKYLFRKEGQNVTLSCEQNLNHDAMYWYRQDPGQGLRLIYYSQIVNDFQKGDIAEGYSVSREKKESFPLTVTSAQKNPTAFYLCASSTGQGGGAQHFGDGTRLSIL.

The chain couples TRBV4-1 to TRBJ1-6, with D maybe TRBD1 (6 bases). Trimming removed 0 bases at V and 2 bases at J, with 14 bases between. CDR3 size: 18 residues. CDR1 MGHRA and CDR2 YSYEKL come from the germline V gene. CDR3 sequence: CASSQDLGGQAYNSPLHF. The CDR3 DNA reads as TGCGCCAGCAGCCAAGACCTAGGGGGGCAGGCCTATAATTCACCCCTCCACTTT.

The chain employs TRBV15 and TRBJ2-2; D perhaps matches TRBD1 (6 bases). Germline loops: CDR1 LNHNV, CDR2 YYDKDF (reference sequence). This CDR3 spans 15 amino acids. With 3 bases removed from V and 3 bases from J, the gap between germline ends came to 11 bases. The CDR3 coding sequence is TGTGCCACCAGCAGTTTGGGACAAGACACCGGGGAGCTGTTTTTT. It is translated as CATSSLGQDTGELFF.

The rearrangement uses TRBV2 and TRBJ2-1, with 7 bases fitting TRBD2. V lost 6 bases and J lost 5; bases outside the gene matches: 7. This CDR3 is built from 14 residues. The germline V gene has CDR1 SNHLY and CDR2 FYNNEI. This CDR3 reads CASRRTRENNEQFF. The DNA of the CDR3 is TGTGCCAGCAGGAGGACTAGAGAGAACAATGAGCAGTTCTTC.

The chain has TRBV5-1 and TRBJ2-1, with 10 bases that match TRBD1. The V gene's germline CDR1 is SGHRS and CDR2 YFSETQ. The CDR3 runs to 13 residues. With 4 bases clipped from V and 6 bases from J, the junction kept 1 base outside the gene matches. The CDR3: CASSGTGANEQFF. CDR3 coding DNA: TGCGCCAGCAGCGGGACAGGGGCCAATGAGCAGTTCTTC.

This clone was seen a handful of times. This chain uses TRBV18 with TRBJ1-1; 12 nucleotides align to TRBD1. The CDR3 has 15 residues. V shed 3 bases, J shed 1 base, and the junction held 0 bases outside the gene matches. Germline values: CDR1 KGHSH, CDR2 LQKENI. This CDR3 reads CASSPGQGANTEAFF. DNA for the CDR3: TGTGCCAGCTCACCGGGACAGGGGGCGAACACTGAAGCTTTCTTT.

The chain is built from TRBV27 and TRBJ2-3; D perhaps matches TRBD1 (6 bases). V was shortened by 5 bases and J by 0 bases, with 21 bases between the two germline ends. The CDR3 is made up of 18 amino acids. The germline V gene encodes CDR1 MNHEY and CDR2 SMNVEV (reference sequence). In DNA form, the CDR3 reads TGTGCCAGCAGTCGTACAGGGTCGGGTCCCCTTAGCACAGATACGCAGTATTTT. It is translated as CASSRTGSGPLSTDTQYF.

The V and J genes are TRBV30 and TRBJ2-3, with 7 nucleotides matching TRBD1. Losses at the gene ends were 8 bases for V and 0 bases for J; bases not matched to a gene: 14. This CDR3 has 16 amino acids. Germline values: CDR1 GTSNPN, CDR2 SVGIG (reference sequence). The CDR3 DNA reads TGTGCCAGTTCCGGGACAGCGCTTTCTAGCACAGATACGCAGTATTTT. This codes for CASSGTALSSTDTQYF.

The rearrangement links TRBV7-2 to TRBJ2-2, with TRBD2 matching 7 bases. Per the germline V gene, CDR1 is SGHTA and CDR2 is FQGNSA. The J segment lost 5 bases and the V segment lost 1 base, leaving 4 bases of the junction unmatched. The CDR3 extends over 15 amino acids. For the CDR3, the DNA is TGTGCCAGCAGCTTAGGCCAGGGAGGGACCGGGGAGCTGTTTTTT. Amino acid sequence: CASSLGQGGTGELFF.